These 27 T cell receptor beta chains were sequenced from one sample in a study of T cells in women clearing cervical HPV infection. Sequencing was performed with immunoSEQ multiplex PCR; in TCRdb, only in-frame clones are kept and a portion is missing. The sample holds more than 45,000 clones. Input material: blood buffy coat. The receptors originated from a woman aged 18-69 years with a cervical HPV16 infection that either progressed to CIN3+ or cleared (not recorded which).

To note about this clone: The read ends 3 residues early relative to the CDR3; the germline J gene fills the gap. This sequence joins TRBV29-1 and TRBJ1-2, with D maybe TRBD1 (6 bases). Trimming took 7 bases from V and 3 from J, leaving 12 bases between them. Germline CDR1 and CDR2: SQVTM and ANQGSEA. The CDR3 has 12 residues. The CDR3 sequence is CSANTGHYGYTF. The covered CDR3 bases are TGCAGCGCCAATACAGGGCACTATGGC.

CDR3 DNA (partial): TGCGCCAGCAGCTTGATTGGGGCAGGGACCTACGAG. Encoded protein: CASSLIGAGTYE. The full-length CDR3 reads as CASSLIGAGTYEQYF. The chain uses TRBV5-1 and TRBJ2-7, with D tentatively TRBD1 (5 bases). The CDR3 goes on 3 residues after the read ends, and that part is filled in from the germline J gene. CDR3 size: 15 residues. CDR1 SGHRS and CDR2 YFSETQ come from the germline V gene. Trimming shortened V by 1 base and J by 2 bases, and 13 bases separated the two germline ends.

About this clone itself: The read terminates 3 residues before the CDR3 end, so the remaining end is supplied by the germline J gene. The chain has TRBV7-2 and TRBJ2-7, with D uncertain. The germline V and J ends were trimmed by 2 bases and 4 bases, with 15 bases remaining between them. Germline V gene data show CDR1 as SGHTA and CDR2 as FQGNSA. The CDR3 length is 15 residues. The CDR3 region is CASSLTSLDLYEQYF. CDR3 bases read: TGTGCCAGCAGCTTAACGTCCCTAGACCTGTACGAG. Drawing the rest from reference TRBV7-2 and TRBJ2-7, the complete variable domain is GAGVSQSPSNKVTEKGKDVELRCDPISGHTALYWYRQSLGQGLEFLIYFQGNSAPDKSGLPSDRFSAERTGGSVSTLTIQRTQQEDSAVYLCASSLTSLDLYEQYFGPGTRLTVT.

Concerning this clone itself: Read sequence stops 3 residues before the CDR3 end, and the germline J gene provides the missing end. The rearrangement joins TRBV20-1 to TRBJ1-4, with 7 positions matching TRBD1. Trimming cost V 4 bases and J 5 bases; bases outside gene matches: 7. Germline CDR1 DFQATT, CDR2 SNEGSKA (reference sequence). The CDR3 is 14 residues long. CDR3 protein: CSAIGGRGNEKLFF. The covered CDR3 bases are TGCAGTGCTATCGGCGGCAGGGGGAATGAAAAA.

CDR3 bases read: TGCAGTGCCCCCGAAGCGGCTGGGGCCAACGTC. Translated, it gives CSAPEAAGANV. The full-length CDR3 reads as CSAPEAAGANVLTF. The chain employs TRBV20-1 and TRBJ2-6; weak D call: TRBD2 (5 bases). The sequence runs out 3 residues before the end of the CDR3; the remainder is reconstructed from the germline J gene. The germline V gene encodes CDR1 DFQATT and CDR2 SNEGSKA (reference sequence). CDR3 length: 14 amino acids. Deletions cut 6 bases from V and 2 bases from J, with 11 bases between.

A remark on this clone: The sequenced fragment ends 3 residues before the CDR3 boundary, so the rest is inferred from the germline J gene. The gene calls are TRBV20-1 and TRBJ2-7; perhaps TRBD2 as D (6 bases). V was trimmed by 1 base and J by 3 bases, leaving 10 bases between them. This CDR3 spans 13 amino acids. CDR1 and CDR2 from the germline V gene are DFQATT and SNEGSKA (reference sequence). CDR3: CSARGSRDYEQYF. Partial CDR3 DNA: TGCAGTGCTAGAGGGTCGCGGGACTACGAG.

Comments on this clone: The read comes to an end 3 residues before the CDR3 does, leaving the germline J gene to fill in the end. The chain uses TRBV20-1 and TRBJ1-2, with TRBD1 matching over 9 bases. Germline loops: CDR1 DFQATT, CDR2 SNEGSKA (reference sequence). Trimming removed 3 bases from V and 0 bases from J; junction bases left unmatched: 8. CDR3 length equals 16 residues. CDR3 loop: CSARDPGQGPNYGYTF. Incomplete CDR3 DNA: TGCAGTGCTAGGGACCCGGGACAGGGCCCTAACTATGGC.

Comments on this clone: From the germline J gene comes the end of the CDR3, since the read stops 3 residues before it. The rearrangement uses TRBV19 and TRBJ1-5; 7 bases agree with TRBD1. The CDR3 runs 15 residues. Losses at the gene ends were 7 bases for V and 2 bases for J; bases not matched to a gene: 8. Germline V lookup: CDR1 LNHDA, CDR2 SQIVND (reference sequence). CDR3 sequence reads: CASKFRQGGNQPQHF. CDR3 DNA, as far as it was read: TGTGCCAGTAAGTTTAGACAGGGCGGCAATCAGCCC.

Turning to this clone: The read ends 3 residues early relative to the CDR3; the germline J gene fills the gap. V gene TRBV7-2 combines with J gene TRBJ1-6; TRBD1 matches 7 bases. Losses at the gene ends were 5 bases for V and 7 bases for J; bases not matched to a gene: 2. CDR1 and CDR2 (germline): SGHTA, FQGNSA. The CDR3 totals 13 residues. CDR3 bases read: TGTGCCAGCAGCCGGGACAGAAATTCACCC. It codes for CASSRDRNSP. The full CDR3 protein is CASSRDRNSPLHF. Based on the CDR3 plus reference TRBV7-2 and TRBJ1-6, the full variable domain is GAGVSQSPSNKVTEKGKDVELRCDPISGHTALYWYRQSLGQGLEFLIYFQGNSAPDKSGLPSDRFSAERTGGSVSTLTIQRTQQEDSAVYLCASSRDRNSPLHFGNGTRLTVT.

Comments on this clone: The DNA ends 3 residues before the CDR3 does, and the rest of the CDR3 is filled in from the germline J gene. V and J are TRBV7-2 and TRBJ2-2, with TRBD2 matching 12 bases. The ends lost 4 bases at V and 4 bases at J; junction bases unmatched: 1. This CDR3 is 15 amino acids long. The germline V gene encodes CDR1 SGHTA and CDR2 FQGNSA. The CDR3 sequence: CASSSSGGATGELFF. CDR3 DNA (partial): TGTGCCAGCAGCTCTAGCGGGGGGGCCACCGGGGAG.

Details on this clone: The sequenced fragment ends 3 residues before the CDR3 boundary, so the rest is inferred from the germline J gene. The chain carries TRBV7-8 and TRBJ1-5; 8 bases map to TRBD1. V lost 5 bases, J lost 3 bases, and 6 bases stayed unmatched. The germline gives CDR1 SGHVS, CDR2 FQNEAQ. The CDR3 runs 15 residues. CDR3 in amino acids: CASSPTTGDNQPQHF. The sequenced CDR3 bases are TGTGCCAGCAGCCCTACGACAGGGGACAATCAGCCC. Drawing the rest from reference TRBV7-8 and TRBJ1-5, the complete variable domain is GAGVSQSPRYKVAKRGQDVALRCDPISGHVSLFWYQQALGQGPEFLTYFQNEAQLDKSGLPSDRFFAERPEGSVSTLKIQRTQQEDSAVYLCASSPTTGDNQPQHFGDGTRLSIL.

A remark on this clone: The DNA ends 3 residues before the CDR3 does, and the rest of the CDR3 is filled in from the germline J gene. The V call is TRBV30, the J call TRBJ2-7; TRBD1 might be the D (5 bases). Germline V gene sequence: CDR1 GTSNPN, CDR2 SVGIG (reference sequence). V shed 1 base and J shed 0 bases, with 10 bases lying between them. The CDR3 is 14 residues long. CDR3 residues: CAWSARVSSYEQYF. The CDR3 DNA, read in part, is TGTGCCTGGAGTGCCAGGGTAAGCTCCTACGAG. Supplemented by reference TRBV30 and TRBJ2-7, the full variable domain reads SQTIHQWPATLVQPVGSPLSLECTVEGTSNPNLYWYRQAAGRGLQLLFYSVGIGQISSEVPQNLSASRPQDRQFILSSKKLLLSDSGFYLCAWSARVSSYEQYFGPGTRLTVT.

On this clone itself: The read ends 3 residues early relative to the CDR3; the germline J gene fills the gap. The V and J genes are TRBV12-3 or TRBV12-4 and TRBJ2-2, with D perhaps matching TRBD2 (7 bases). CDR3 size: 13 residues. CDR3 region: CASNLGGAGRLFF. The sequenced CDR3 bases are TGTGCCAGCAACCTAGGGGGGGCAGGGAGG.

To note about this clone: With the read ending 3 residues before the CDR3 end, the germline J gene is used to fill in that end. J is TRBJ2-5 and V is TRBV5-6; 10 positions agree with TRBD1. V lost 3 bases and J lost 6; bases outside the gene matches: 8. The CDR3 has 15 residues. The V gene's germline CDR1 is SGHDT and CDR2 YYEEEE. The CDR3 bases that were read are TGTGCCAGCAGCTCCGAGCGGGACAGGGGCCAGACC. Amino acid sequence: CASSSERDRGQT. The CDR3 in its entirety is CASSSERDRGQTQYF.

A word on this clone: The read gets to within 3 residues of the CDR3 end, and the germline J gene fills in the rest. The genes are TRBV5-1 and TRBJ2-2; D is possibly TRBD1 (6 bases). CDR3 size: 15 residues. V was pared by 0 bases and J by 5 bases, with 11 bases between. Germline V gene data show CDR1 as SGHRS and CDR2 as YFSETQ. This CDR3 is CASSLAQGSTGELFF. The DNA read from the CDR3 is TGCGCCAGCAGCTTGGCCCAGGGGTCAACCGGGGAG. Based on the CDR3 plus reference TRBV5-1 and TRBJ2-2, the full variable domain is KAGVTQTPRYLIKTRGQQVTLSCSPISGHRSVSWYQQTPGQGLQFLFEYFSETQRNKGNFPGRFSGRQFSNSRSEMNVSTLELGDSALYLCASSLAQGSTGELFFGEGSRLTVL.

Remarks on this clone: The DNA ends 3 residues before the CDR3 does, and the rest of the CDR3 is filled in from the germline J gene. V and J are TRBV5-1 and TRBJ1-1, with D perhaps TRBD1 (5 bases). The CDR3 covers 14 residues. V shed 4 bases and J shed 1 base, with 11 bases lying between them. Looked up from germline, CDR1 is SGHRS and CDR2 is YFSETQ. The covered CDR3 bases are TGCGCCAGCAGCGAGGGGTTGAGGAACACTGAA. It translates to CASSEGLRNTE. The complete CDR3 protein is CASSEGLRNTEAFF.

For this clone: The observed sequence ends 3 residues before the CDR3 terminus, with the missing tail filled in from the germline J gene. The chain joins TRBV19 to TRBJ2-5; TRBD1 matches 7 bases. Looked up from germline, CDR1 is LNHDA and CDR2 is SQIVND (reference sequence). The CDR3 runs 13 residues. After removal of 10 bases from V and 7 bases from J, the junction contained 12 bases not matched to a gene. This CDR3 reads CATRQGPGGTQYF. The DNA read from the CDR3 is TGTGCCACTAGACAGGGTCCGGGCGGGACC.

On this clone: The read ends 3 residues early relative to the CDR3; the germline J gene fills the gap. This chain uses TRBV5-1 with TRBJ1-6; no clear D gene. Germline V gene lookup returns CDR1 SGHRS and CDR2 YFSETQ. Trimming removed 4 bases from V and 7 bases from J, with 15 bases in between. The CDR3 has 15 amino acids. CDR3 amino acids: CASSVTTSKNSPLHF. Incomplete CDR3 DNA: TGCGCCAGCAGCGTTACGACAAGCAAAAATTCACCC.

As for this clone: The read terminates 3 residues ahead of where the CDR3 ends, so the germline J gene completes it. This chain joins TRBV5-6 and TRBJ1-1; no clear D. Between the trimmed V and J ends, which lost 0 bases and 6 bases, there was a span of 9 bases. Germline assignment: CDR1 SGHDT and CDR2 YYEEEE. The CDR3 totals 13 residues. The sequenced CDR3 bases are TGTGCCAGCAGCTTGGTGGGCAGGCCTGAA. Protein: CASSLVGRPE. The CDR3 in its entirety is CASSLVGRPEAFF.

The CDR3 reads CASSESGQGLNEQFF. CDR3 DNA, as far as it was read: TGCGCCAGCAGTGAGTCGGGACAGGGCCTAAATGAG. The chain links TRBV10-1 to TRBJ2-1; TRBD1 matches 9 bases. The CDR3 end falls 3 residues outside the read, so it is completed with the germline J gene. The CDR3 has 15 residues. Germline V CDR1 and CDR2: WNHNN, SYGVQD (reference sequence). The J segment lost 7 bases and the V segment lost 0 bases, leaving 4 bases of the junction unmatched.

With respect to this clone: The read ends 3 residues early relative to the CDR3; the germline J gene fills the gap. V usage is TRBV20-1 and J usage is TRBJ2-7; D gene uncertain. The CDR3 runs 13 residues. The V gene's germline CDR1 is DFQATT and CDR2 SNEGSKA (reference sequence). Trimming stripped 0 bases from V and 0 bases from J, with 6 bases between. This chain's CDR3 is CSARELTSYEQYF. The sequenced part of the CDR3 DNA is TGCAGTGCTAGAGAACTCACCTCCTACGAG.

About this clone itself: The read comes to an end 3 residues before the CDR3 does, leaving the germline J gene to fill in the end. V is TRBV29-1 and J is TRBJ2-2, with TRBD1 identical over 8 bases. The germline CDR1 and CDR2 sequences are SQVTM and ANQGSEA. The V segment lost 6 bases and the J segment 4 bases; nucleotides outside the gene matches: 7. The CDR3 sequence is 14 residues long. CDR3 bases read: TGCAGCGTCGGGGACAGGTGGATCACCGGGGAG. Translated: CSVGDRWITGE. The whole CDR3 region reads CSVGDRWITGELFF.

Note on this clone: Read coverage stops 3 residues before the CDR3 terminus; the germline J gene supplies the remainder. The V call is TRBV5-1, the J call TRBJ2-5; TRBD2 matches at 11 bases. The CDR3 length is 13 residues. V lost 3 bases, J lost 7 bases, and 2 bases stayed unmatched. Per germline, CDR1 SGHRS and CDR2 YFSETQ. The CDR3 loop reads CASSSTSGGTQYF. CDR3 bases read: TGCGCCAGCAGCTCTACTAGCGGGGGGACC. Full variable domain (rest looked up from reference TRBV5-1 and TRBJ2-5): KAGVTQTPRYLIKTRGQQVTLSCSPISGHRSVSWYQQTPGQGLQFLFEYFSETQRNKGNFPGRFSGRQFSNSRSEMNVSTLELGDSALYLCASSSTSGGTQYFGPGTRLLVL.

CDR3 sequence reads: CASNLAGPQGEQYF. Partial CDR3 DNA: TGTGCCAGCAATCTAGCGGGGCCCCAGGGCGAG. The chain employs TRBV6-2 or TRBV6-3 and TRBJ2-7, with 9 bases lining up with TRBD2. Read coverage stops 3 residues before the CDR3 terminus; the germline J gene supplies the remainder. V was pared by 7 bases and J by 6 bases, with 10 bases of the junction left unmatched. The CDR3 sequence is 14 residues long. Per germline, CDR1 MNHEY and CDR2 SVGEGT.

Of note for this clone: The read finishes 3 residues shy of the CDR3 end, and the germline J gene is used to complete it. The chain joins TRBV20-1 to TRBJ2-3; D is possibly TRBD2 (6 bases). Germline V gene lookup returns CDR1 DFQATT and CDR2 SNEGSKA (reference sequence). V lost 4 bases, J lost 6 bases, and 20 bases lay in between. The CDR3 consists of 15 residues. Incomplete CDR3 DNA: TGCAGTGCTATTGGGCCCGGGACTGGGGGGGATACG. Its protein product is CSAIGPGTGGDT. The full CDR3 protein is CSAIGPGTGGDTQYF.

Concerning this clone itself: Read data end 3 residues before the CDR3 end; the end is taken from the germline J gene. J is TRBJ2-7 and V is TRBV6-1; TRBD1 aligns across 8 bases. Germline V CDR1 and CDR2: MNHNS, SASEGT. With V trimmed by 0 bases and J by 0 bases, 1 base remained unmatched. CDR3 size: 15 residues. The CDR3 sequence: CASSEAGTGSYEQYF. The part of the CDR3 DNA that was read is TGTGCCAGCAGTGAAGCGGGGACAGGCTCCTACGAG.

To note about this clone: The CDR3 extends 3 residues past the end of the read, so its final part is completed from the germline J gene. This chain connects TRBV20-1 to TRBJ2-1; 10 nucleotides align to TRBD2. The germline V gene encodes CDR1 DFQATT and CDR2 SNEGSKA (reference sequence). The CDR3 sequence is 14 residues long. J gave up 3 bases and V 5 bases, and 4 bases lay outside the gene matches. CDR3 DNA, as far as it was read: TGCAGTGCTGAGGCTAGCGGGAGCTACAATGAG. Residues: CSAEASGSYNE. The entire CDR3 sequence reads CSAEASGSYNEQFF.